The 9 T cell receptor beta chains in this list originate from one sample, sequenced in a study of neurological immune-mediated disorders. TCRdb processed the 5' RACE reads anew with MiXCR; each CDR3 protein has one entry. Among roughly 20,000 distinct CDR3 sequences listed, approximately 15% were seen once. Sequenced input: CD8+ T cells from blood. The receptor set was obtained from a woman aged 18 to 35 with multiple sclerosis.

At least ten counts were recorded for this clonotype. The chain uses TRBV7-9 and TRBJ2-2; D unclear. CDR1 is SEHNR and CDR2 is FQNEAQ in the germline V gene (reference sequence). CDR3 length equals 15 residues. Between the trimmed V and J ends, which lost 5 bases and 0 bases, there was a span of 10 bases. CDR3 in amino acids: CASSPHLANTGELFF. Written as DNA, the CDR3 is TGTGCCAGCAGCCCACACCTAGCGAACACCGGGGAGCTGTTTTTT.

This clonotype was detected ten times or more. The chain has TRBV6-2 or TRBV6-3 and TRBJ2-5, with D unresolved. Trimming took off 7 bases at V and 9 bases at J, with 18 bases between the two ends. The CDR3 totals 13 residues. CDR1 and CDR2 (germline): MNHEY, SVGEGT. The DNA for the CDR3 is TGTGCCAGCAACCCTGACGGACGACCGGCCCAGTACTTC. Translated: CASNPDGRPAQYF.

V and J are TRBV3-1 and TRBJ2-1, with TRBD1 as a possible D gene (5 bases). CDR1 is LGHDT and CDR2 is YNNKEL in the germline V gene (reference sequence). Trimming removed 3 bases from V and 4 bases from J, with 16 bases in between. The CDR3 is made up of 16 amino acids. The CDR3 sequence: CASSHRGQATYNEQFF. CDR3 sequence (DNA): TGTGCCAGCAGCCATCGTGGACAAGCCACGTACAATGAGCAGTTCTTC.

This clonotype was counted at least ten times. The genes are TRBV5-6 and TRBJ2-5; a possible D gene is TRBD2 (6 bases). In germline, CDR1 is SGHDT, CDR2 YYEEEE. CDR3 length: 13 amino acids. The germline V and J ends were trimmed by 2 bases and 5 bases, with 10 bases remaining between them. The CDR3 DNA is TGTGCCAGCAGCTTATCGGCGGGGGAGACCCAGTACTTC. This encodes CASSLSAGETQYF.

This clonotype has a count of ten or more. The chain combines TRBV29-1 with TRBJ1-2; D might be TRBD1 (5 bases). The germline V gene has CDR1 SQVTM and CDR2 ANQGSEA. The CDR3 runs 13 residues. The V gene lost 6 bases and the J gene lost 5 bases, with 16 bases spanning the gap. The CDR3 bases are TGCAGCGTCCAACCGGGGGTGGGTTATGGCTACACCTTC. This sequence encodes CSVQPGVGYGYTF.

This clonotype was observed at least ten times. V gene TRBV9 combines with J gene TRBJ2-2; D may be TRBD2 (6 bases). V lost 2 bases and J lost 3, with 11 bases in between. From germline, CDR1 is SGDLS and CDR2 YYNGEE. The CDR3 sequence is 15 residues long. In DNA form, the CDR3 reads TGTGCCAGCAGCGTTGCCGGGAGCTACACCGGGGAGCTGTTTTTT. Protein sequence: CASSVAGSYTGELFF.

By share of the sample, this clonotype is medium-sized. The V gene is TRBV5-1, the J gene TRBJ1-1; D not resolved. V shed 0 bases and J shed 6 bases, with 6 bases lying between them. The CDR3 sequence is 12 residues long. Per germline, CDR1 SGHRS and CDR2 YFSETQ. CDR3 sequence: CASSLETSEAFF. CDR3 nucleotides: TGCGCCAGCAGCTTGGAAACATCTGAAGCTTTCTTT.

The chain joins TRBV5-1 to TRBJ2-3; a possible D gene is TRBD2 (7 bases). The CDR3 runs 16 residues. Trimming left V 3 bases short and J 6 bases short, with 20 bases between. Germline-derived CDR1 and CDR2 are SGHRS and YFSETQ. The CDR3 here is CASSWNPGGGQDTQYF. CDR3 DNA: TGCGCCAGCAGCTGGAACCCTGGCGGGGGCCAGGATACGCAGTATTTT.

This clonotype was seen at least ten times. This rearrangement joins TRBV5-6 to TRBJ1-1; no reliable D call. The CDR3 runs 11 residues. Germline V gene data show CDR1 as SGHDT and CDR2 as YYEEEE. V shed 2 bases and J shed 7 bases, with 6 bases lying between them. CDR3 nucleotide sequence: TGTGCCAGCAGCTTTCGGTTTGAAGCTTTCTTT. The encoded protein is CASSFRFEAFF.